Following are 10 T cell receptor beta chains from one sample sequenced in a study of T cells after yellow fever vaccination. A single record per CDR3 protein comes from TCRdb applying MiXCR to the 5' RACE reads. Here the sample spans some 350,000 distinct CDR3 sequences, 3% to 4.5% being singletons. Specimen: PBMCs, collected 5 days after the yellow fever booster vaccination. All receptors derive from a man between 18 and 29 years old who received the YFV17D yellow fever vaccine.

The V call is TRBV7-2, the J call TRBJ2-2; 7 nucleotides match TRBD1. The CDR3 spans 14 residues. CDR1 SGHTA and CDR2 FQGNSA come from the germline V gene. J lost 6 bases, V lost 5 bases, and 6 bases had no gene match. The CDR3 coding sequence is TGTGCCAGCAGCCCACAGGGGATCTCCGGGGAGCTGTTTTTT. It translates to CASSPQGISGELFF.

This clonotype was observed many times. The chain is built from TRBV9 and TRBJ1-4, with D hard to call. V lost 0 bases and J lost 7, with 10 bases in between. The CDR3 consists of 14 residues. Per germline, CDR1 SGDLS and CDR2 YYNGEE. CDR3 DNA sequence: TGTGCCAGCAGCGTAGACGGAGAGCCTGAAAAACTGTTTTTT. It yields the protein CASSVDGEPEKLFF.

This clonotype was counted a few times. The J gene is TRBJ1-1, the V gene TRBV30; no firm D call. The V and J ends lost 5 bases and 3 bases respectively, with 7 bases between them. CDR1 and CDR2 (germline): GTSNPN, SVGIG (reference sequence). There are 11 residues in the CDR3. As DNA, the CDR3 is TGTGCCTGGGGGCGGTACACTGAAGCTTTCTTT. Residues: CAWGRYTEAFF.

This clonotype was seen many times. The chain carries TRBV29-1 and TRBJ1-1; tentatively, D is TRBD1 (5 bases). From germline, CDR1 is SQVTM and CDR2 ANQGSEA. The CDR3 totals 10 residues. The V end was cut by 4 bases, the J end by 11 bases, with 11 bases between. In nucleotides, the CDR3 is TGCAGCGTTGGTTCGGGGGACGCTTTCTTT. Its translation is CSVGSGDAFF. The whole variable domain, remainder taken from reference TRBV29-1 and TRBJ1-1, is SAVISQKPSRDICQRGTSLTIQCQVDSQVTMMFWYRQQPGQSLTLIATANQGSEATYESGFVIDKFPISRPNLTFSTLTVSNMSPEDSSIYLCSVGSGDAFFGQGTRLTVV.

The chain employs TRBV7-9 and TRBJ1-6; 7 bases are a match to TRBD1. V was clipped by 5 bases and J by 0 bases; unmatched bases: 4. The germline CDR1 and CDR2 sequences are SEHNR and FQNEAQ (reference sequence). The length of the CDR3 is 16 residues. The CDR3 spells CASSENRGSYNSPLHF. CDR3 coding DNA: TGTGCCAGCAGCGAAAACAGGGGCTCCTATAATTCACCCCTCCACTTT.

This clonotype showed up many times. DNA of the CDR3: TGTGCCAGCTCCCCGGACCCTGGAGGTAATACTGAAGCTTTCTTT. It codes for CASSPDPGGNTEAFF. V and J are TRBV18 and TRBJ1-1; D unresolved. This CDR3 comprises 15 residues. Germline V CDR1 and CDR2: KGHSH, LQKENI. Trimming took 6 bases from V and 5 from J, leaving 19 bases between them.

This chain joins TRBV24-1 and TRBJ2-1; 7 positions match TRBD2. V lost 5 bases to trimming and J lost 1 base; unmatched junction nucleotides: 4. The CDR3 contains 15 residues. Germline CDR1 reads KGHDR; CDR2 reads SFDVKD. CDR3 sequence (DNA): TGTGCCACCAGTGTTCAGCGGGGATCCTACAATGAGCAGTTCTTC. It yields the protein CATSVQRGSYNEQFF.

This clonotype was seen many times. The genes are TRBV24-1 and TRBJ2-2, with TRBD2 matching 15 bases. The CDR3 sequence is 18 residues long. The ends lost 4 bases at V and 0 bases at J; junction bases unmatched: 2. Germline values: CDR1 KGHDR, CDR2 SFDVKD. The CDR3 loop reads CATSEGTSGGPNTGELFF. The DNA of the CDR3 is TGTGCCACCAGTGAAGGGACTAGCGGGGGGCCGAACACCGGGGAGCTGTTTTTT.

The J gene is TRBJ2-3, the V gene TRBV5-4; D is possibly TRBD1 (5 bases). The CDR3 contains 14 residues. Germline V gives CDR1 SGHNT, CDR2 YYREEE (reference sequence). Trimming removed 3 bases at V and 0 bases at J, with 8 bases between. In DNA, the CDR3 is TGTGCCAGCAGCTATGACAGTAGCACAGATACGCAGTATTTT. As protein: CASSYDSSTDTQYF.

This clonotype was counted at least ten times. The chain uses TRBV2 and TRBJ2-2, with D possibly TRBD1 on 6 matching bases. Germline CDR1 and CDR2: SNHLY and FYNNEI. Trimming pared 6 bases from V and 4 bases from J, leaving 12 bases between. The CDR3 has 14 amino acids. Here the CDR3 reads CASSTSQGTGELFF. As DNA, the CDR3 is TGTGCCAGCAGCACTTCACAGGGCACCGGGGAGCTGTTTTTT.